A single sample is the source of the 16 T cell receptor beta chains below, sequenced in a study of vaccination and CD4 T cells after COVID-19. Treatment described: roughly 10-day PBMC culture with coronavirus spike peptide pools or control peptides (ViraFEST assay). Sequence data for DNA of cultured CD4+ T cells were generated by the Oncomine TCR Beta short-read assay. TCRdb fed the PCR reads into MiXCR, producing one record per CDR3 protein. Of about 17,000 distinct CDR3 sequences detected, about two fifths appear once; the ten largest clones hold roughly 8.9%. The antigens for these receptors are not known. The sequenced material came from CD4+ T cells from blood, cultured in vitro. The receptors were sampled from a human donor who had recovered from COVID-19.

The chain carries TRBV29-1 and TRBJ1-1; D might be TRBD1 (5 bases). Germline lookup yields CDR1 SQVTM and CDR2 ANQGSEA. The V gene lost 5 bases and the J gene lost 1 base, with 14 bases spanning the gap. The CDR3 loop spans 14 amino acids. This chain's CDR3 is CSVMGRLANTEAFF. The CDR3 DNA sequence: TGCAGCGTTATGGGGCGGCTCGCGAACACTGAAGCTTTCTTT.

In its sample, this clonotype was seen a few times. This sequence joins TRBV28 and TRBJ1-6; 9 bases align to TRBD1. Germline V lookup: CDR1 MDHEN, CDR2 SYDVKM. The CDR3 is made up of 15 amino acids. Trimming took 3 bases from V and 7 from J; bases not matched to a gene: 4. Here the CDR3 reads CASSFGGTGNSPLHF. CDR3 coding DNA: TGTGCCAGCAGTTTTGGGGGGACAGGGAATTCACCCCTCCACTTT. Variable domain in full (rest from reference TRBV28 and TRBJ1-6): DVKVTQSSRYLVKRTGEKVFLECVQDMDHENMFWYRQDPGLGLRLIYFSYDVKMKEKGDIPEGYSVSREKKERFSLILESASTNQTSMYLCASSFGGTGNSPLHFGNGTRLTVT.

Only a few counts were recorded for this clonotype. The chain carries TRBV6-1 and TRBJ2-7; unclear D gene. Germline lookup yields CDR1 MNHNS and CDR2 SASEGT. CDR3 length equals 15 residues. Trimming stripped 6 bases from V and 0 bases from J, with 15 bases between. CDR3 protein: CASRKDPTGSYEQYF. DNA for the CDR3: TGTGCCAGCAGGAAGGACCCGACGGGCTCCTACGAGCAGTACTTC.

The chain links TRBV2 to TRBJ2-7; the D gene is possibly TRBD2 (6 bases). CDR1 and CDR2 from the germline V gene are SNHLY and FYNNEI. CDR3 length: 15 amino acids. V lost 1 base, J lost 0 bases, and 10 bases lay in between. The CDR3 coding sequence is TGTGCCAGCAGTGAAGGCCCAGCGGGCTCCTACGAGCAGTACTTC. The encoded protein is CASSEGPAGSYEQYF. Full variable domain (rest looked up from reference TRBV2 and TRBJ2-7): EPEVTQTPSHQVTQMGQEVILRCVPISNHLYFYWYRQILGQKVEFLVSFYNNEISEKSEIFDDQFSVERPDGSNFTLKIRSTKLEDSAMYFCASSEGPAGSYEQYFGPGTRLTVT.

This clonotype was picked up a small number of times. This chain links TRBV28 with TRBJ2-7; 7 bases are shared with TRBD2. V lost 3 bases, J lost 2 bases, and 10 bases stayed unmatched. The CDR3 has 16 residues. Germline CDR1 is MDHEN and CDR2 is SYDVKM. Here the CDR3 reads CASSFPLSGQTYEQYF. Written as DNA, the CDR3 is TGTGCCAGCAGTTTCCCTCTTAGCGGGCAAACCTACGAGCAGTACTTC.

The J gene is TRBJ1-5, the V gene TRBV12-3 or TRBV12-4, with 8 bases identical to TRBD1. The length of the CDR3 is 14 residues. Losses at the gene ends were 8 bases for V and 3 bases for J; bases not matched to a gene: 6. CDR3 nucleotides: TGTGCCAGCCGCGCGGACAGGGTCAATCAGCCCCAGCATTTT. This codes for CASRADRVNQPQHF.

This chain joins TRBV28 and TRBJ2-6; TRBD1 might be the D (6 bases). Germline values: CDR1 MDHEN, CDR2 SYDVKM. The CDR3 runs 16 residues. V was cut by 8 bases and J by 3 bases, with 17 bases left in between. CDR3 nucleotides: TGTGCCAGCTCTCTAGGGGGATTGGGTGGGGCCAACGTCCTGACTTTC. Its protein product is CASSLGGLGGANVLTF.

The chain couples TRBV20-1 to TRBJ2-1; 9 bases are shared with TRBD1. In germline, CDR1 is DFQATT, CDR2 SNEGSKA (reference sequence). Trimming took 5 bases from V and 3 from J; bases not matched to a gene: 11. The CDR3 length is 16 residues. The CDR3 DNA reads TGCAGTGCTGACCCGGGACAGGGAGTTTTCTACAATGAGCAGTTCTTC. This codes for CSADPGQGVFYNEQFF.

The chain employs TRBV9 and TRBJ2-2, with D unclear. CDR1 and CDR2 from the germline V gene are SGDLS and YYNGEE. This CDR3 is built from 16 residues. Trimming took 0 bases from V and 2 from J, leaving 11 bases between them. CDR3 DNA: TGTGCCAGCAGCGTAGAGGTCTGGGGAAACACCGGGGAGCTGTTTTTT. Protein sequence: CASSVEVWGNTGELFF.

The CDR3 nucleotides read TGTGCCAGCAGTGTCGGGACTAGCGGACTCTACGAGCAGTACTTC. As protein: CASSVGTSGLYEQYF. The chain is built from TRBV6-1 and TRBJ2-7; 11 nucleotides line up with TRBD2. This CDR3 is 15 amino acids long. CDR1 MNHNS and CDR2 SASEGT come from the germline V gene. V trimming: 4 bases; J trimming: 3 bases; junction bases outside the gene matches: 5.

This clonotype was counted between two and nine times. The chain recombines TRBV27 with TRBJ2-7, with a tentative D call TRBD1 (6 bases). Germline CDR1 reads MNHEY; CDR2 reads SMNVEV (reference sequence). Deletions cut 0 bases from V and 3 bases from J, with 12 bases between. This CDR3 region has 15 residues. The CDR3 DNA sequence: TGTGCCAGCAGTTTATCAAACCAGGGGATCTACGAGCAGTACTTC. This encodes CASSLSNQGIYEQYF.

This clonotype was counted between two and nine times. The CDR3 sequence: CAWSVLVTGELFF. CDR3 DNA sequence: TGTGCCTGGAGTGTACTGGTCACCGGGGAGCTGTTTTTT. This sequence joins TRBV30 and TRBJ2-2; D is ambiguous. There are 13 residues in the CDR3. V was clipped by 0 bases and J by 4 bases, with 6 bases between them. Germline values: CDR1 GTSNPN, CDR2 SVGIG (reference sequence).

As concerns this clonotype: The CDR3 does not end in the conserved phenylalanine or tryptophan, so this is likely a read error. V usage is TRBV18 and J usage is TRBJ1-2, with TRBD1 matching 8 bases. Germline V gives CDR1 KGHSH, CDR2 LQKENI. The length of the CDR3 is 18 residues. The ends lost 4 bases at V and 3 bases at J; junction bases unmatched: 16. For the CDR3, the DNA is TGTGCCAGCTCACGGACAGGGAGCGAGTCGTTGGATTACTATGGCTACACCTGC. It translates to CASSRTGSESLDYYGYTC.

The sample holds a few counts of this clonotype. V usage is TRBV5-6 and J usage is TRBJ1-6; no definite D call. This CDR3 is 15 amino acids long. Germline CDR1 SGHDT, CDR2 YYEEEE. V lost 4 bases and J lost 9, with 17 bases in between. The CDR3 reads CASSDLGKTGSPLHF. CDR3 in DNA: TGTGCCAGCAGCGACCTTGGGAAAACGGGTTCACCCCTCCACTTT.

This chain uses TRBV7-6 with TRBJ2-1; D is undetermined. Germline CDR1 reads SGHVS; CDR2 reads FNYEAQ. V lost 2 bases and J lost 7, with 15 bases in between. The CDR3 runs to 15 residues. CDR3 coding DNA: TGTGCCAGCAGCTTATTGCCCGAGATCTGGAATGAGCAGTTCTTC. Translated, it gives CASSLLPEIWNEQFF.

CDR3 nucleotide sequence: TGCAGTGCTCCTGATAGACGTGTCTACAATGAGCAGTTCTTC. It specifies CSAPDRRVYNEQFF. This rearrangement joins TRBV20-1 to TRBJ2-1; D not certain. Germline CDR1 is DFQATT and CDR2 is SNEGSKA (reference sequence). The CDR3 covers 14 residues. V was trimmed by 5 bases and J by 3 bases, leaving 14 bases between them.